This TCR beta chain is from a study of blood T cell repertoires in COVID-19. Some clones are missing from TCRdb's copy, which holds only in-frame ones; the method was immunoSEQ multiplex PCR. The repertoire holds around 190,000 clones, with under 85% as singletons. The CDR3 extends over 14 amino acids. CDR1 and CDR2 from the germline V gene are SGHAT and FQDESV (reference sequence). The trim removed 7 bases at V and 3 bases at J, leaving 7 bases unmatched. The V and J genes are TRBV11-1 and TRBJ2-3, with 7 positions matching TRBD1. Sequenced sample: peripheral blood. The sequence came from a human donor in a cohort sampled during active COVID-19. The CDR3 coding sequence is TGTGCCAGCACCCTTACAGGGGTGACAGATACGCAGTATTTT. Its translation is CASTLTGVTDTQYF.